The T cell receptor beta chain under discussion was sequenced for a study of cytomegalovirus exposure and HLA in healthy donors. General study findings and limits: Follow-up analysis found HLA locus-dependent TCR association rates, highest for DRB1 and lowest for HLA-C. Whilst most TCR sequences proved rare, a subset of public TCRs occurred across many donors.

It was with 60 Vbeta and 13 Jbeta primers that the PCR ran. Clones were sequenced by immunoSEQ multiplex PCR, and TCRdb holds only the in-frame ones, with some missing. The data show 130,000 or so clones, approximately 71% seen once. Points on this clone: Its cognate antigen is unknown.

The CDR3 runs to 17 residues. Germline V gene data show CDR1 as LNHDA and CDR2 as SQIVND (reference sequence). V shed 5 bases, J shed 5 bases, and the junction held 11 bases outside the gene matches. Specimen: PBMCs. The chain employs TRBV19 and TRBJ2-1; 11 bases agree with TRBD2. The source of this sequence is a man aged 35 to 55 in good health and CMV-seronegative. In DNA form, the CDR3 reads TGTGCCAGTAGTCGGACCCTTAGCGGGGGGGCCCACAATGAGCAGTTCTTC. Encoded protein: CASSRTLSGGAHNEQFF.